This entry is about one TCR beta chain. This clone was seen a single time. Its antigen target is currently unknown. Per-nucleotide qualities are absent, and no much larger clonotype sits a single base away. The sample's time point label, in plain terms: cells obtained before transplantation from donor or recipient. CD3+CD4+ and CD3+CD8+ populations were FACS-sorted from unstimulated pre-transplant donor and recipient cells taken from spleen or lymph nodes. The CDR3 spans 16 residues, from the cysteine through the phenylalanine. The only DNA kept is the CDR3, 48 bases in frame from the first base. Clipping removes 3 bases from V and 4 bases from J, with 7 as the unmatched junction base count. From a lookup of the germline V gene, CDR1 and CDR2 are SGHDN and FVKESK. The data were taken from a study of graft-versus-host responses after intestinal transplantation listed by TCRdb under 2021. With respect to the entire study: The transplants that recipients got were multivisceral, liver-intestinal, or isolated intestinal. Every recipient was given anti-thymocyte globulin induction, then maintenance tacrolimus and steroids for two to three years. Graft-versus-host and host-versus-graft alloreactive T cell clones were tracked in the graft, circulation and bone marrow after intestinal transplantation using bulk TCR-beta CDR3 sequencing. To identify alloreactive clones, pre-transplant mixed lymphocyte reaction products were sequenced and then compared with unstimulated pre-transplant donor and recipient T cells. The cohort enrolled around 25 intestinal transplant recipients including one retransplant, and a few patients lacking pretransplant specimens were excluded. Donor T cell macrochimerism was defined as a peak of at least 4% donor T cells among recipient peripheral blood mononuclear cells. Rather than being sequenced by the commercial service, samples from a few later patients were sequenced in-house on an Illumina MiSeq and processed with MiXCR.

The library came from the immunoSEQ multiplex PCR assay. For most patients, genomic DNA was isolated with the Qiagen DNeasy Blood and Tissue Kit and shipped frozen to Adaptive Biotechnologies for TCR sequencing. For most patients, genomic DNA was subjected to high-throughput TCR-beta CDR3 sequencing by Adaptive Biotechnologies. The original pipeline was this. TCR sequencing data were retrieved from Adaptive's ImmunoSEQ software for around 20 patients, whereas a few other patients were processed with MiXCR and VDJtools. To correct CD4 versus CD8 sorting errors, any sequence found in both subsets at a frequency ratio below 5:1 was removed. CDR3 nucleotide sequences shared by donor and recipient were removed because the origin of these sequences could not be assigned. To count as alloreactive, a clone needed at least 2-fold expansion over unstimulated cells and a minimum CFSE-low frequency of 0.002% (template counts) or 0.001% (read counts). Clones were considered mappable if detected in sequenced pre-transplant spleen, lymph node, or MLR CFSE-low populations of the donor or recipient. Cumulative frequency of alloreactive clones was calculated as a percentage of all sequences weighted by copy number. The clones in this table, taken by TCRdb from immuneACCESS, are in-frame only. Not every clone is retained; where verified, under half of the shortfall comes from an unresolved V gene, and the cause of the rest is unknown. V and J calls and clone size are given by that table; D and trimming were obtained from the DNA. Counted in this sample were roughly 120,000 clones; around 95% of them appeared once. Around 3% of the sample is in the top ten clones.

The paper as a whole reports these results and caveats: In the allografts of patients with donor T cell macrochimerism, GvH to HvG T cell clonal ratios were high. The conclusions were limited by the relatively low number and heterogeneity of the intestinal transplant patients. GvH clones turned up in recipient bone marrow, with some appearing earlier in ileal mucosa or blood, a pattern consistent with an intestinal mucosal origin. Early after transplant, declines in HvG clones were associated with peak levels of circulating GvH clones.

This chain is built from TRBV14 and TRBJ2-1, and TRBD1 matches 9 of the central bases. Sequences were derived from unstimulated CD8+ T cells sorted from spleen or lymph node cells, sampled before intestinal transplant. This sequence was found in a human donor who received an intestinal transplant. The DNA reads TGTGCCAGCAGCCACGGGACAGGGTGGGGGTACAATGAGCAGTTCTTC. This encodes CASSHGTGWGYNEQFF.